Sequencing of this T cell receptor beta chain was carried out in a study of T cells in tumors after PD-1 blockade. Whole-study context: No patient had prior checkpoint blockade, systemic immunosuppression, or radiotherapy within 4 weeks. Daily vismodegib 150 mg continued in a subset of anti-PD-1-treated patients. Each patient got pembrolizumab 200 mg every 3 weeks or cemiplimab 350 mg every 2 weeks. Overall study results and limits: Peripheral recruitment is suggested, as some novel exhausted tumor clones were in pre-treatment blood.

This clone came up a few times. What it binds is not known. Produced via immunoSEQ multiplex PCR; TCRdb's table is partial and in-frame only. Among approximately 45,000 clones, roughly 80% were seen once, and the ten largest hold 7.5% to 9.5%. Germline V gene sequence: CDR1 LNHDA, CDR2 SQIVND (reference sequence). This CDR3 has 15 residues. V lost 1 base, J lost 4 bases, and 13 bases lay in between. The rearrangement links TRBV19 to TRBJ2-5; D unresolved. This specimen consisted of PBMCs, obtained before anti-PD-1 therapy. The clonotype was recovered from a human donor with advanced basal cell or squamous cell carcinoma (not recorded which). The CDR3 protein is CASSIGGLPLETQYF. The CDR3 coding sequence is TGTGCCAGTAGTATAGGGGGATTGCCCCTAGAGACCCAGTACTTC.